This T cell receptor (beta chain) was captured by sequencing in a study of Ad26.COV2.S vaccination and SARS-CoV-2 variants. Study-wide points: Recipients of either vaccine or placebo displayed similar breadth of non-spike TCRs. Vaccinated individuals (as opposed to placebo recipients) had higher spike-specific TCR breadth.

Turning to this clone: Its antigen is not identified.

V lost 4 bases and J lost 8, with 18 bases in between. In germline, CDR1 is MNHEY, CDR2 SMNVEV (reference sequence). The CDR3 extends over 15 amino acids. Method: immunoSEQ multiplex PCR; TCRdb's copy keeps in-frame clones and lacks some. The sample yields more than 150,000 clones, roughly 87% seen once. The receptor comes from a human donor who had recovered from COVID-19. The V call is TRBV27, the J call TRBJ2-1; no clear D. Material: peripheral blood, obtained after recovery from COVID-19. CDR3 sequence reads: CASSSFTGGYYEQFF. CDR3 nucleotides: TGTGCCAGCAGTTCGTTTACGGGTGGGTATTATGAGCAGTTCTTC.